This T cell receptor beta chain was retrieved from a study of cytomegalovirus exposure and HLA in healthy donors. The V end lost 1 base, the J end lost 5 bases, and 20 bases lay between the germline ends. This CDR3 has 17 amino acids. Per germline, CDR1 SGHTA and CDR2 FQGNSA. Generated by immunoSEQ multiplex PCR, the TCRdb table keeps only in-frame clones and is missing some. Here the sample spans more than 200,000 clones, around 91% being singletons. General study findings and limits: The study labeled approximately 150 TCR beta chains cytomegalovirus-associated.

Among the roughly 120 subjects of the validation cohort, separate from the approximately 660-subject first cohort, were the donors. As for this clone: Its antigen is not identified.

This TCR was recovered from a woman aged 30 to 39 in good health and CMV-seronegative. Material for sequencing was PBMCs. The J gene is TRBJ2-5, the V gene TRBV7-2; D gene uncertain. The DNA for the CDR3 is TGTGCCAGCAGCTTAGTTCCGAGCACAGTCCTGGGGGAGACCCAGTACTTC. Translating gives CASSLVPSTVLGETQYF.